This T cell receptor (beta chain) was sequenced for a study of regulatory T cells in long-lasting Graves disease. Time point: persistent/refractory GD, antithyroid drugs over 5 years with positive TRAb. RNA extracted from PBMCs served as the sequencing template. Patient provenance is recorded as an endocrinology department in Xi'an, China. General study points: Persistent Graves' patients showed reduced TCR diversity versus newly diagnosed patients. Accuracy was perhaps lowered by the small sample size.

This clonotype was detected many times. Its antigen is not known. Assembly of TCR beta libraries relied on iRepertoire HTBI primers together with Arm-PCR of CDR3 regions. MiXCR was run by TCRdb on the multiplex PCR reads, yielding one entry per CDR3 protein. The data contain hundreds of thousands of distinct CDR3 sequences, about 20% of them singletons. Trimming removed 5 bases from V and 7 bases from J, with 14 bases in between. This CDR3 contains 14 residues. The source is a female donor with Graves disease. Source: peripheral blood mononuclear cells (PBMCs), taken when the disease was refractory, from a patient treated with antithyroid drugs. The chain is built from TRBV12-3 or TRBV12-4 and TRBJ1-4; a weak D match, TRBD1 (6 bases). The chain's CDR3 is CASSPQRTVEKLFF. The DNA of the CDR3 is TGTGCCAGCAGTCCGCAAAGGACAGTTGAAAAACTGTTTTTT.